The text below deals with one T cell receptor (beta chain). The antigen is not known. This sample stems from a study of shared clonotypes between healthy human individuals. Study-wide results and caveats: Among a handful of donors, 4.5% to 5.5% of naive CD4 clonotypes were found in common.

Profiling relied on immunoSEQ multiplex PCR, and the TCRdb table lists in-frame clones only, not all of them. The sample consists of over a million clones, around 76% of them appearing once. Germline V lookup: CDR1 SGHTA, CDR2 FQGNSA. V was trimmed by 5 bases and J by 4 bases, leaving 21 bases between them. The CDR3 runs 18 residues. The chain joins TRBV7-2 to TRBJ2-6; perhaps D is TRBD1 or TRBD2 (5 bases each). The TCR sequence derives from a man between 18 and 29 years old in good health. The sequenced sample was memory CD4+ T cells sorted from blood. As for subset: CD45RA-negative fraction. DNA of the CDR3: TGTGCCAGCAGCCTTACGGGGCAGGGACGTAGGGGGGCCAACGTCCTGACTTTC. This encodes CASSLTGQGRRGANVLTF.